A single count supports the clone carrying this TCR beta chain. This record belongs to a study of blood T cell repertoires in COVID-19. CDR3 length equals 14 residues. Germline CDR1 reads MGHRA; CDR2 reads YSYEKL. Trimming removed 6 bases from V and 11 bases from J; junction bases left unmatched: 7. Recovery meant two consecutive negative NP/OP PCR tests, professional clearance, or resolved symptoms. The assay was immunoSEQ multiplex PCR, and TCRdb's table has in-frame clones only and misses some. The repertoire has about 430,000 clones, roughly nine tenths of them found once; the top ten carry 0.9% to 1.2%.

J is TRBJ1-6 and V is TRBV4-1; 10 bases map to TRBD1. The receptor's source is a man in his thirties or forties who had recovered from COVID-19. The sample comprised PBMCs or T cells enriched from blood (not recorded which). The CDR3 coding sequence is TGCGCCAGCAGGCATCCGGGACAGGGGACACCCCTCCACTTT. It is translated as CASRHPGQGTPLHF.